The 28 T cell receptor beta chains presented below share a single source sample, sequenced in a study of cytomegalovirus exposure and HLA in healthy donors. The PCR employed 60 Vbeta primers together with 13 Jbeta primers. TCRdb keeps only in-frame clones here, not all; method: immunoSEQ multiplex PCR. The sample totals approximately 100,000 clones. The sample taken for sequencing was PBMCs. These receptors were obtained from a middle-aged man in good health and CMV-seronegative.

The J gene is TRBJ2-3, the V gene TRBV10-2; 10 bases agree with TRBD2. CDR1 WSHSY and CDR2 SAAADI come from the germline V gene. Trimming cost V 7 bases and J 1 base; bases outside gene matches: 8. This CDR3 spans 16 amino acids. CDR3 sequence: CASTLAGAFGTDTQYF. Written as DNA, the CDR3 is TGCGCCAGCACCCTAGCGGGGGCGTTTGGCACAGATACGCAGTATTTT.

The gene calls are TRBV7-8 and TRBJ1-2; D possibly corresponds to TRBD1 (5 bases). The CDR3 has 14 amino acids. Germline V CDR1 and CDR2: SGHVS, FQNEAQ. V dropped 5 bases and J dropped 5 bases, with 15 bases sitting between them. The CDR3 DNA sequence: TGTGCCAGCAGCCCGGCGGGGGAGTTATATGGCTACACCTTC. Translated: CASSPAGELYGYTF.

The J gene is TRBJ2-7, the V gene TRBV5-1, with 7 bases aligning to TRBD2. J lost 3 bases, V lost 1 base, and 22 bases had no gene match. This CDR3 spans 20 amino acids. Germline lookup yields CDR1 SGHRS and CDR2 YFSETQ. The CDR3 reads CASSLPKLGRTGTTIYEQYF. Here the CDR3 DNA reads TGCGCCAGCAGCTTGCCTAAGCTAGGACGGACCGGGACTACAATCTACGAGCAGTACTTC. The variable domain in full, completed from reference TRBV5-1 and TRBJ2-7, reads KAGVTQTPRYLIKTRGQQVTLSCSPISGHRSVSWYQQTPGQGLQFLFEYFSETQRNKGNFPGRFSGRQFSNSRSEMNVSTLELGDSALYLCASSLPKLGRTGTTIYEQYFGPGTRLTVT.

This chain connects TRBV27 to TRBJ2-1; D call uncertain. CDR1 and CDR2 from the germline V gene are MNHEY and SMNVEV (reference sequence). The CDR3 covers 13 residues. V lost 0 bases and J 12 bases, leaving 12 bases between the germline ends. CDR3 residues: CASSLSTRGWQFF. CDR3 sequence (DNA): TGTGCCAGCAGTTTATCGACGAGAGGCTGGCAGTTCTTC.

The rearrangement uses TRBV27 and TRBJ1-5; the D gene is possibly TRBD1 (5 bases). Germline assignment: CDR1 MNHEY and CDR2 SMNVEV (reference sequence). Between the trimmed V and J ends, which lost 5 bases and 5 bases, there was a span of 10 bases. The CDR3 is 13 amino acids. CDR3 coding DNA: TGTGCCAGCAGTGGGGGGGTTCATCAGCCCCAGCATTTT. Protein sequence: CASSGGVHQPQHF.

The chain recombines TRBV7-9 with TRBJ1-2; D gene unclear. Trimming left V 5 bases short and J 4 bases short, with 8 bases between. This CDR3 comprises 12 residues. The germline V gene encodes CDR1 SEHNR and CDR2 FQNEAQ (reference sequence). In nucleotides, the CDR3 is TGTGCCAGCAGCGAAATACTCTATGGCTACACCTTC. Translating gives CASSEILYGYTF.

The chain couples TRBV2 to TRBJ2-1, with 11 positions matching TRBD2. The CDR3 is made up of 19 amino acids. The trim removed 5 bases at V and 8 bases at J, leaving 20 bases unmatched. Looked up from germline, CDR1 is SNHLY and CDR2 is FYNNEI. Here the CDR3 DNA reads TGTGCCAGCAGTAGCACCCTGGTATCCCTAGCGGGAGGTGGCTATGAGCAGTTCTTC. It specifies CASSSTLVSLAGGGYEQFF.

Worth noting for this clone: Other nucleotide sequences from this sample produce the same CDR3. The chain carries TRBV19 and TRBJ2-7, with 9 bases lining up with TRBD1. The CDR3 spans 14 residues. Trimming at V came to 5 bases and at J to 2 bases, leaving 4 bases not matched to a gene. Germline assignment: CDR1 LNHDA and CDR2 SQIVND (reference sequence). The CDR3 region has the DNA TGTGCCAGTAGTTCGGGGACAGGGACCTACGAGCAGTACTTC. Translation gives CASSSGTGTYEQYF.

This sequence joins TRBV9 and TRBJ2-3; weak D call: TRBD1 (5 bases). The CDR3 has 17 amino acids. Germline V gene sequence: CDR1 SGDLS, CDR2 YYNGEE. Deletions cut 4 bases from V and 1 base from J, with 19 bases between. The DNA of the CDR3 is TGTGCCAGCAGCCGCACCTCCCGACCCAGGGGCACAGATACGCAGTATTTT. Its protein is CASSRTSRPRGTDTQYF.

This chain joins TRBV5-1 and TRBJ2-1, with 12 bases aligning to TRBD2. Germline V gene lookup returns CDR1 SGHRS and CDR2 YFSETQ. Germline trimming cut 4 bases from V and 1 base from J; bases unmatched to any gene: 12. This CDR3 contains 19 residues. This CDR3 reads CASSQSTSGSVMSYNEQFF. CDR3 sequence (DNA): TGCGCCAGCAGCCAGTCGACTAGCGGGAGTGTTATGTCCTACAATGAGCAGTTCTTC.

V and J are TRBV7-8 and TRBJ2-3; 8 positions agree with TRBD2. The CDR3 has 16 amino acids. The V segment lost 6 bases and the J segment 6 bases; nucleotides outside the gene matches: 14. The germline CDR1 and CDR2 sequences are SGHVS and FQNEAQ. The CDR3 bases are TGTGCCAGCAGGAATGGGGCCGGGGGGGCATCGGATACGCAGTATTTT. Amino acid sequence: CASRNGAGGASDTQYF.

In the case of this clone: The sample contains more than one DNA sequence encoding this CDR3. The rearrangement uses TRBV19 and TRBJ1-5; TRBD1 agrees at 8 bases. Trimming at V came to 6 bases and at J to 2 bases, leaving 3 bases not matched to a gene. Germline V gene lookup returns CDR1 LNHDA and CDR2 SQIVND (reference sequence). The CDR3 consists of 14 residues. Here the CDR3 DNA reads TGTGCCAGTAGCCCACAGGGGGGCAATCAGCCCCAGCATTTT. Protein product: CASSPQGGNQPQHF.

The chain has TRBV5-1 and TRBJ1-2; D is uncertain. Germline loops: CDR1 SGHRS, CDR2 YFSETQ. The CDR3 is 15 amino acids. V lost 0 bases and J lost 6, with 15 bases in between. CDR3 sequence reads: CASSLARGGIDGYTF. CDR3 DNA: TGCGCCAGCAGCTTGGCCCGCGGAGGGATAGATGGCTACACCTTC.

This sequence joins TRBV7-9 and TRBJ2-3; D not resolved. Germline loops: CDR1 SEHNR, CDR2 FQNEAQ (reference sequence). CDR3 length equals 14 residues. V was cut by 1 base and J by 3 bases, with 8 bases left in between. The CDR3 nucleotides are TGTGCCAGCAGCTTAGACTACCCTACAGATACGCAGTATTTT. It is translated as CASSLDYPTDTQYF.

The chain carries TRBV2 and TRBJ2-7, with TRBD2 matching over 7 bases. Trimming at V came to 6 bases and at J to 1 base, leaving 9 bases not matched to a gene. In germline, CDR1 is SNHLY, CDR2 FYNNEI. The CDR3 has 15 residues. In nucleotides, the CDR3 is TGTGCCAGCAGATCTTCCCTAGCGGATTCCTACGAGCAGTACTTC. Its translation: CASRSSLADSYEQYF.

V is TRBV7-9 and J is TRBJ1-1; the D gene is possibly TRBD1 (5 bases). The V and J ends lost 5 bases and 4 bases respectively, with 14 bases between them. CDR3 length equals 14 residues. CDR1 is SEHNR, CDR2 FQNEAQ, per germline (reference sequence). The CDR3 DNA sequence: TGTGCCAGCAGCCCCATGGGGGGGGGCACTGAAGCTTTCTTT. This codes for CASSPMGGGTEAFF. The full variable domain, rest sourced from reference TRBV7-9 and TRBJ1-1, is DTGVSQNPRHKITKRGQNVTFRCDPISEHNRLYWYRQTLGQGPEFLTYFQNEAQLEKSRLLSDRFSAERPKGSFSTLEIQRTEQGDSAMYLCASSPMGGGTEAFFGQGTRLTVV.

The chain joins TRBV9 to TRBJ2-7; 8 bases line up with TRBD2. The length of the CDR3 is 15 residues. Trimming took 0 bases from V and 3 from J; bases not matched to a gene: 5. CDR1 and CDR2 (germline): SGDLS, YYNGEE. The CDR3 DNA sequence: TGTGCCAGCAGCGTAGCGGGAGGGACGGGCTACGAGCAGTACTTC. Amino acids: CASSVAGGTGYEQYF.

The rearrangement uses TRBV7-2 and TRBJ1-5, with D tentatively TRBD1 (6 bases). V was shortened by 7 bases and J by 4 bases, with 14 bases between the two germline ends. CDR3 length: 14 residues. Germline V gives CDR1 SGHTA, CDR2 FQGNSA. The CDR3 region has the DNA TGTGCCAGCACCCTAGGGGGAAGAAATCAGCCCCAGCATTTT. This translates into CASTLGGRNQPQHF.

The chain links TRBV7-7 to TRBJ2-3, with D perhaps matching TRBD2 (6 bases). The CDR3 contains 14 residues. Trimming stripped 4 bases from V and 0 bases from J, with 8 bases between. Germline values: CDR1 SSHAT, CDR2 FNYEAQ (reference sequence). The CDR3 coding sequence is TGTGCCAGCAGCTCAGGGACTAGCACAGATACGCAGTATTTT. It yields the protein CASSSGTSTDTQYF.

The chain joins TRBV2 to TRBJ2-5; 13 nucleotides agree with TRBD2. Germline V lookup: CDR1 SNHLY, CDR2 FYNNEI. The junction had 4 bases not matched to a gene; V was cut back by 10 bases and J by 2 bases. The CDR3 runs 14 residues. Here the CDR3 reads CAIRTSGGQETQYF. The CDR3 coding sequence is TGTGCCATCCGGACTAGCGGGGGTCAAGAGACCCAGTACTTC.

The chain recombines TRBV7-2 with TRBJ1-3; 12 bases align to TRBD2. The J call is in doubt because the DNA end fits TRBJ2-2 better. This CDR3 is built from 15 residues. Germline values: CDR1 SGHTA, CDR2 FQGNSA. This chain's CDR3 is CASSIGLAGTGELFF. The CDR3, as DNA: TGTGCCAGCAGTATCGGACTAGCGGGGACCGGGGAGCTGTTTTTT.

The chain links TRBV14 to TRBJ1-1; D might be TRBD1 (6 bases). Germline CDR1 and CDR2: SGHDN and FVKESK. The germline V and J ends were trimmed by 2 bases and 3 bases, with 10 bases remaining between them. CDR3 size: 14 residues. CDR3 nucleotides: TGTGCCAGCAGCCAACGAGGGGGTTACACTGAAGCTTTCTTT. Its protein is CASSQRGGYTEAFF.

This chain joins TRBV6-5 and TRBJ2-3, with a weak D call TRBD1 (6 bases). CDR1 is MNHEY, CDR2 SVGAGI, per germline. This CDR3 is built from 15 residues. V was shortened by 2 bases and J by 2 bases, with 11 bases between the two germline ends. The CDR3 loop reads CASSYRQASTDTQYF. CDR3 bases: TGTGCCAGCAGTTACCGACAGGCTTCCACAGATACGCAGTATTTT.

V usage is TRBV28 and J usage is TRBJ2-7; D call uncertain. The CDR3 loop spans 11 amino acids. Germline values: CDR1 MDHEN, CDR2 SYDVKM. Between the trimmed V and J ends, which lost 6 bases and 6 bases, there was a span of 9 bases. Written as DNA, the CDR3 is TGTGCCAGCAGACTTACCTCCGAGCAGTACTTC. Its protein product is CASRLTSEQYF.

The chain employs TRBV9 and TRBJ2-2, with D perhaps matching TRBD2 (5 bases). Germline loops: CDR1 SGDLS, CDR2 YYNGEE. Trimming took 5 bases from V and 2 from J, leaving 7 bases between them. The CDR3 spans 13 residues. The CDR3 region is CASRTTNTGELFF. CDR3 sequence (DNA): TGTGCCAGCAGGACTACCAACACCGGGGAGCTGTTTTTT.

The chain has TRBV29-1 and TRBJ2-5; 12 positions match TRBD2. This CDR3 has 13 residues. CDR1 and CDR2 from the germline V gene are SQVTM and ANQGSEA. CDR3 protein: CRASGTSGETQYF. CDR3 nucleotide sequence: TGCAGAGCCTCCGGGACTAGCGGGGAGACCCAGTACTTC.

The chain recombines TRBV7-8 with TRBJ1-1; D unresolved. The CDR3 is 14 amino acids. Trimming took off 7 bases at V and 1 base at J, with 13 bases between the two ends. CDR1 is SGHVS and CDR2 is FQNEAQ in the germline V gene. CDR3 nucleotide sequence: TGTGCCAGCATCGACTCAGATCGGAACACTGAAGCTTTCTTT. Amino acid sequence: CASIDSDRNTEAFF.

The CDR3 DNA follows: TGTGCCAGTAGTCGCCGCGTAGAATCCTACGAGCAGTACTTC. Its protein is CASSRRVESYEQYF. The chain links TRBV19 to TRBJ2-5; D gene unclear. The J call could be wrong; TRBJ2-7 is a better fit for the DNA end. The length of the CDR3 is 14 residues. Germline-derived CDR1 and CDR2 are LNHDA and SQIVND (reference sequence).